This passage covers 28 T cell receptor beta chains from one sample sequenced in a study of T cell clonotyping in hematopoietic cell transplantation. Sequencing used immunoSEQ multiplex PCR; TCRdb keeps in-frame clones, though not all of them. This table has approximately 10,000 clones, almost 80% appearing once. This sample comprised peripheral blood mononuclear cells, obtained 180 days after allogeneic stem cell transplant. All receptors come from a female patient aged 50 to 60 who had an allogeneic stem cell transplant from a related donor, so the T cells may come from the graft donor. Some clones in this sample may be carry-over from other donors' samples.

V gene TRBV27 combines with J gene TRBJ2-7, with D uncertain. V lost 6 bases and J lost 4, with 16 bases in between. The CDR3 runs 14 residues. CDR1 is MNHEY and CDR2 is SMNVEV in the germline V gene (reference sequence). The CDR3 region is CASRSIRGAYEQYF. The CDR3 coding sequence is TGTGCCAGCAGGTCCATTCGTGGAGCGTACGAGCAGTACTTC.

V gene TRBV6-6 combines with J gene TRBJ2-2; no clear D gene. Germline assignment: CDR1 MNHNY and CDR2 SVGAGI (reference sequence). The CDR3 totals 13 residues. V was shortened by 0 bases and J by 1 base, with 0 bases between the two germline ends. The CDR3 reads CASSYSNTGELFF. The CDR3, as DNA: TGTGCCAGCAGTTACTCGAACACCGGGGAGCTGTTTTTT.

The CDR3 DNA follows: TGTGCCTGGAGCTGGAACACCGGGGAGCTGTTTTTT. Translating gives CAWSWNTGELFF. The J gene is TRBJ2-2, the V gene TRBV30; the D is unclear. The CDR3 spans 12 residues. Germline loops: CDR1 GTSNPN, CDR2 SVGIG (reference sequence). V dropped 3 bases and J dropped 1 base, with 3 bases sitting between them.

This clone has just one count. The chain links TRBV6-5 to TRBJ2-7; D is perhaps TRBD1 (6 bases). CDR1 MNHEY and CDR2 SVGAGI come from the germline V gene. V lost 7 bases to trimming and J lost 6 bases, with 19 bases between them. The CDR3 is made up of 14 amino acids. For the CDR3, the DNA is TGTGCCAGCACCCAACAGGGATCCTCTGGCGAGCAGTACTTC. The encoded protein is CASTQQGSSGEQYF.

This CDR3 reads CASSLMFQADMNTEAFF. In DNA, the CDR3 is TGTGCCAGCAGCTTAATGTTCCAGGCCGATATGAACACTGAAGCTTTCTTT. The V call is TRBV7-2, the J call TRBJ1-1; D is unclear. The CDR3 contains 17 residues. CDR1 is SGHTA and CDR2 is FQGNSA in the germline V gene. V was clipped by 2 bases and J by 0 bases, with 16 bases between them.

This clone is large in the sample. The rearrangement joins TRBV7-9 to TRBJ1-5; TRBD1 might be the D (5 bases). The CDR3 totals 15 residues. V shed 1 base and J shed 5 bases, with 12 bases lying between them. The germline gives CDR1 SEHNR, CDR2 FQNEAQ (reference sequence). The CDR3 here is CASSLGEGAHQPQHF. The DNA for the CDR3 is TGTGCCAGCAGCTTAGGTGAAGGGGCCCATCAGCCCCAGCATTTT.

The V and J genes are TRBV7-2 and TRBJ1-3; tentative D call: TRBD1 (5 bases). The germline CDR1 and CDR2 sequences are SGHTA and FQGNSA. The V and J ends lost 2 bases and 4 bases respectively, with 6 bases between them. The CDR3 has 13 amino acids. The CDR3 bases are TGTGCCAGCAGCTTATCAGGGGGAAACACCATATATTTT. Its translation is CASSLSGGNTIYF.

The chain links TRBV4-3 to TRBJ1-2; D perhaps matches TRBD1 (5 bases). Trimming pared 4 bases from V and 1 base from J, leaving 10 bases between. The CDR3 is 14 residues long. From germline, CDR1 is LGHNA and CDR2 YSLEER. The CDR3 here is CASSPGTVNYGYTF. For the CDR3, the DNA is TGCGCCAGCAGCCCAGGGACGGTTAACTATGGCTACACCTTC.

The genes are TRBV5-4 and TRBJ1-2; 11 bases are a match to TRBD1. The CDR3 extends over 15 amino acids. Unmatched junction bases numbered 3, after V lost 4 bases and J lost 1 base. Germline values: CDR1 SGHNT, CDR2 YYREEE (reference sequence). The CDR3 region is CASSPGTGGNYGYTF. The DNA of the CDR3 is TGTGCCAGCAGCCCCGGGACAGGGGGTAACTATGGCTACACCTTC.

The chain joins TRBV21-1 to TRBJ1-1. TRBV21-1 represents a pseudogene. The CDR3 is 13 residues long. The CDR3 sequence is CASSPYVNTEAFF. DNA of the CDR3: TGTGCCAGCAGCCCCTACGTGAACACTGAAGCTTTCTTT.

CDR3 DNA: TGCGCCAGCAGCCAAGATACAGGATGGGGGACTGAAGCTTTCTTT. Encoded protein: CASSQDTGWGTEAFF. The V and J genes are TRBV4-3 and TRBJ1-1; possibly TRBD1 for D (5 bases). The CDR3 has 15 amino acids. Trimming stripped 0 bases from V and 5 bases from J, with 13 bases between. Germline CDR1 and CDR2: LGHNA and YSLEER.

The V call is TRBV5-6, the J call TRBJ2-7; 8 bases line up with TRBD2. The CDR3 spans 15 residues. Germline-derived CDR1 and CDR2 are SGHDT and YYEEEE. Unmatched junction bases numbered 5, after V lost 3 bases and J lost 0 bases. The CDR3 DNA sequence: TGTGCCAGCAGCTCGGGAGGGAGACCCTCCTACGAGCAGTACTTC. Amino acids: CASSSGGRPSYEQYF.

The rearrangement uses TRBV29-1 and TRBJ1-4; D is ambiguous. CDR1 SQVTM and CDR2 ANQGSEA come from the germline V gene. The V and J ends lost 7 bases and 8 bases respectively, with 11 bases between them. The CDR3 spans 11 residues. CDR3 amino acids: CSGKVGEKLFF. CDR3 nucleotide sequence: TGCAGCGGGAAAGTAGGGGAAAAACTGTTTTTT. The entire variable domain, with the rest obtained from reference TRBV29-1 and TRBJ1-4, is as follows: SAVISQKPSRDICQRGTSLTIQCQVDSQVTMMFWYRQQPGQSLTLIATANQGSEATYESGFVIDKFPISRPNLTFSTLTVSNMSPEDSSIYLCSGKVGEKLFFGSGTQLSVL.

This clone has only one observation. This chain uses TRBV6-5 with TRBJ1-2; no definite D call. CDR3 length: 14 residues. Trimming took 6 bases from V and 5 from J, leaving 16 bases between them. Germline V gene lookup returns CDR1 MNHEY and CDR2 SVGAGI. CDR3 in amino acids: CASSRGLRSYGYTF. CDR3 coding DNA: TGTGCCAGCAGCCGGGGTCTCCGGAGTTATGGCTACACCTTC.

The chain combines TRBV27 with TRBJ2-2, with no clear D. The germline V gene encodes CDR1 MNHEY and CDR2 SMNVEV (reference sequence). The CDR3 sequence is 15 residues long. Trimming stripped 6 bases from V and 8 bases from J, with 19 bases between. The CDR3 coding sequence is TGTGCCAGCAGCCCGACATGGGTAGCCGAAGGGGAGCTGTTTTTT. Its translation: CASSPTWVAEGELFF.

The rearrangement uses TRBV6-5 and TRBJ1-2; TRBD1 aligns across 10 bases. The CDR3 contains 15 residues. After removal of 0 bases from V and 2 bases from J, the junction contained 0 bases not matched to a gene. Germline V lookup: CDR1 MNHEY, CDR2 SVGAGI. This CDR3 is CASSYSGQGNYGYTF. For the CDR3, the DNA is TGTGCCAGCAGTTACTCGGGACAGGGGAACTATGGCTACACCTTC.

This chain joins TRBV4-3 and TRBJ2-5; perhaps TRBD2 as D (6 bases). The CDR3 length is 13 residues. The V end was cut by 2 bases, the J end by 7 bases, with 11 bases between. Germline V lookup: CDR1 LGHNA, CDR2 YSLEER. CDR3 residues: CASSQHMGGTQYF. Here the CDR3 DNA reads TGCGCCAGCAGCCAACACATGGGGGGGACCCAGTACTTC.

This chain joins TRBV4-3 and TRBJ1-3; unclear D gene. The CDR3 totals 15 residues. V gave up 4 bases and J gave up 0 bases, with 10 bases separating them. Per germline, CDR1 LGHNA and CDR2 YSLEER. The CDR3 sequence is CASSRGGISGNTIYF. In nucleotides, the CDR3 is TGCGCCAGCAGCCGGGGTGGGATCTCTGGAAACACCATATATTTT.

J is TRBJ2-3 and V is TRBV5-1; possible D gene TRBD2, 5 bases. The V and J ends lost 4 bases and 2 bases respectively, with 26 bases between them. Looked up from germline, CDR1 is SGHRS and CDR2 is YFSETQ. The CDR3 is made up of 19 amino acids. CDR3 region: CASSLGALERIVFTDTQYF. DNA of the CDR3: TGCGCCAGCAGCCTTGGTGCACTGGAGCGGATAGTCTTCACAGATACGCAGTATTTT.

J is TRBJ1-4 and V is TRBV7-2; TRBD1 agrees at 9 bases. CDR1 and CDR2 from the germline V gene are SGHTA and FQGNSA. V dropped 4 bases and J dropped 7; count of bases not matched to a gene: 4. This CDR3 spans 14 amino acids. The CDR3 region has the DNA TGTGCCAGCAGCTGGACAGGGGCTGCTGAAAAACTGTTTTTT. This translates into CASSWTGAAEKLFF.

The V gene is TRBV4-2, the J gene TRBJ1-2, with D hard to call. Trimming cost V 4 bases and J 0 bases, with 6 bases left between them. CDR3 length equals 13 residues. The germline V gene has CDR1 LGHNA and CDR2 YNFKEQ. The CDR3 loop is CASSPASNYGYTF. The CDR3, as DNA: TGTGCCAGCAGCCCAGCATCTAACTATGGCTACACCTTC.

The V gene is TRBV7-3, the J gene TRBJ1-2; D is ambiguous. V lost 6 bases, J lost 7 bases, and 18 bases lay in between. The germline gives CDR1 SGHTA, CDR2 FQGTGA. The CDR3 extends over 14 amino acids. The CDR3 protein is CASSELGSVFGYTF. The CDR3 DNA sequence: TGTGCCAGCAGTGAGCTCGGGTCGGTATTTGGCTACACCTTC.

The CDR3: CASSLQGTPNYGYTF. CDR3 nucleotide sequence: TGTGCCAGCAGCCTCCAGGGGACGCCTAACTATGGCTACACCTTC. The rearrangement uses TRBV28 and TRBJ1-2; tentatively, D is TRBD1 (6 bases). Germline CDR1 and CDR2: MDHEN and SYDVKM. The CDR3 loop spans 15 amino acids. V lost 6 bases and J lost 0, with 14 bases in between.

The V call is TRBV6-1, the J call TRBJ2-7; possibly TRBD1 or TRBD2 for D (6 bases each). The germline CDR1 and CDR2 sequences are MNHNS and SASEGT. The V and J ends lost 4 bases and 2 bases respectively, with 12 bases between them. The CDR3 sequence is 14 residues long. CDR3 in amino acids: CASSGQEGPYEQYF. The CDR3 DNA sequence: TGTGCCAGCAGTGGACAGGAGGGCCCCTACGAGCAGTACTTC.

The chain employs TRBV4-3 and TRBJ2-1, with TRBD2 identical over 7 bases. V was clipped by 3 bases and J by 4 bases; unmatched bases: 12. In germline, CDR1 is LGHNA, CDR2 YSLEER. The CDR3 runs to 17 residues. For the CDR3, the DNA is TGCGCCAGCAGCCAGTCCTCTAACGGGGGGTCATACAATGAGCAGTTCTTC. Amino acids: CASSQSSNGGSYNEQFF.

V is TRBV5-4 and J is TRBJ1-4; 7 positions agree with TRBD1. This CDR3 has 15 residues. Germline assignment: CDR1 SGHNT and CDR2 YYREEE (reference sequence). V was pared by 3 bases and J by 5 bases, with 7 bases of the junction left unmatched. The CDR3 sequence: CASSSGEGANEKLFF. The CDR3 DNA follows: TGTGCCAGCAGCTCGGGGGAGGGGGCGAATGAAAAACTGTTTTTT.

This clone is deemed large. The chain uses TRBV7-6 and TRBJ2-2; D may match TRBD1 or TRBD2 (6 bases each). The V and J ends lost 1 base and 4 bases respectively, with 7 bases between them. Germline V lookup: CDR1 SGHVS, CDR2 FNYEAQ. The CDR3 is 14 residues long. The CDR3 here is CASSLEGGTGELFF. CDR3 nucleotides: TGTGCCAGCAGCTTAGAGGGGGGCACCGGGGAGCTGTTTTTT.

J is TRBJ1-1 and V is TRBV9; weak D call: TRBD1 (5 bases). This CDR3 is 15 amino acids long. With 1 base removed from V and 1 base from J, the gap between germline ends came to 11 bases. From germline, CDR1 is SGDLS and CDR2 YYNGEE. The CDR3 nucleotides are TGTGCCAGCAGCGTATACCCGGGGCCGAACACTGAAGCTTTCTTT. Translated: CASSVYPGPNTEAFF.